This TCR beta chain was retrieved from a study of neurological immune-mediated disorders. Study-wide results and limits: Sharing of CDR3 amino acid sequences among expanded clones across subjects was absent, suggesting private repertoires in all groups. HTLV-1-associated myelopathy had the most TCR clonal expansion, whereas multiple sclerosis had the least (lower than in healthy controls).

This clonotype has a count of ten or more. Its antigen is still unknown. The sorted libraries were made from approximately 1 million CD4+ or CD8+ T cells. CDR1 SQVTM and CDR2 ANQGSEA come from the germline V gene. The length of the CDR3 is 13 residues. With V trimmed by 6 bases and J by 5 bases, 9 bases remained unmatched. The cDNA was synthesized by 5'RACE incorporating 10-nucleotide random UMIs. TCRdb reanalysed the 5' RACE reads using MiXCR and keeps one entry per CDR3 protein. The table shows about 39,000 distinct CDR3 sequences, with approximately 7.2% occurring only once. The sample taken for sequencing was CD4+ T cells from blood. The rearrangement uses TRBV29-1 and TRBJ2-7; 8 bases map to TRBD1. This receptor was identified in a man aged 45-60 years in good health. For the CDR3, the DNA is TGCAGCGTCTCCCAGGGGGCAGGAAACGAGCAGTACTTC. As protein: CSVSQGAGNEQYF.